This TCR beta chain is from a study of regulatory T cells in long-lasting Graves disease. The germline V gene has CDR1 ENHRY and CDR2 SYGVKD. Trimming cost V 2 bases and J 4 bases, with 15 bases left between them. The CDR3 consists of 15 residues. Arm-PCR of CDR3 regions and iRepertoire HTBI primers were used to build TCR beta libraries. Using its own MiXCR run on the multiplex PCR reads, TCRdb lists one record per CDR3 protein. The data show 440,000 or so distinct CDR3 sequences, under 15% seen once. This clonotype has a count of ten or more. The time point was: newly diagnosed GD, antithyroid drugs for less than 3 months. From PBMCs, RNA was extracted and then used to make the TCR library. The same specimen was also included in a second study, on T cells in Graves' hyperthyroidism and ophthalmopathy.

This chain links TRBV10-3 with TRBJ2-7; D not certain. The source of this sequence is a woman in her twenties or thirties with Graves disease. Sequenced here: peripheral blood mononuclear cells (PBMCs), sampled at new diagnosis, from a patient treated with antithyroid drugs. CDR3 DNA sequence: TGTGCCATCAGTGAGCCGGCCTCCCCCCGTTACGAGCAGTACTTC. It translates to CAISEPASPRYEQYF.